The rows below give T cell receptor beta chains drawn from one sample of a study of T cells in Graves' hyperthyroidism and ophthalmopathy. TCRdb re-called the multiplex PCR reads through MiXCR, storing one row per CDR3 protein. This table has around 200,000 distinct CDR3 sequences, approximately 20% appearing once. The sequencing sample was made of blood. The receptors stem from a man aged 35 to 55 with Graves' hyperthyroidism. Both conserved end residues are part of each CDR3. The D gene is left open where the match is weak. A row's size may be missing; if present it is once, few, many or a size class.

>TRBV27|many|TRBJ2-7|-
CASSPATLGGSYEQYF
TGTGCCAGCAGTCCCGCGACCCTGGGTGGCTCCTACGAGCAGTACTTC
>TRBV11-2|many|TRBJ2-7|-
CASSSQGGALTYEQYF
TGTGCCAGCAGCTCCCAAGGTGGGGCTCTTACCTACGAGCAGTACTTC
>TRBV20-1|many|TRBJ2-3|TRBD1
CSARKGAGDTQYF
TGCAGTGCTAGGAAGGGGGCTGGGGATACGCAGTATTTT
>TRBV12-3/TRBV12-4|-|TRBJ1-2|TRBD1
CASSYRGSGYGYTF
TGTGCCAGCAGCTACAGGGGGTCCGGCTATGGCTACACCTTC
>TRBV7-9|few|TRBJ2-7|-
CASSLEWGHYEQYF
TGTGCCAGCAGCTTAGAGTGGGGGCACTACGAGCAGTACTTC
>TRBV3-1|many|TRBJ2-5|-
CASSRGGAAVQYF
TGTGCCAGCAGCCGAGGGGGGGCGGCCGTCCAGTACTTC
>TRBV12-3/TRBV12-4|-|TRBJ2-1|TRBD1
CASRTGAPKQFF
TGTGCCAGCAGGACAGGGGCCCCCAAGCAGTTCTTC
>TRBV7-2|many|TRBJ2-1|-
CASSSDSPWNEQFF
TGTGCCAGCAGCTCCGACAGCCCTTGGAATGAGCAGTTCTTC
>TRBV7-2|few|TRBJ1-5|-
CASSYTGLNQPQHF
TGTGCCAGCAGCTATACAGGGCTCAATCAGCCCCAGCATTTT
>TRBV6-2/TRBV6-3|many|TRBJ1-5|-
CASSYLYSNQPQHF
TGTGCCAGCAGTTACCTGTATAGCAATCAGCCCCAGCATTTT
>TRBV20-1|many|TRBJ2-1|-
CSARAPVFFGPRGSYNEQFF
-
>TRBV4-3|once|TRBJ2-1|TRBD2
CASSHTVTSGGLYEQFF
TGCGCCAGCAGCCACACCGTGACTAGCGGGGGCCTCTATGAGCAGTTCTTC
>TRBV4-3|many|TRBJ1-1|-
CASSQTAYGSTEAFF
TGCGCCAGCAGCCAAACAGCTTACGGGAGCACTGAAGCTTTCTTT
>TRBV27|-|TRBJ1-1|-
CASSLWPWDTENTEAFF
TGTGCCAGCAGTTTATGGCCCTGGGACACGGAAAACACTGAAGCTTTCTTT
>TRBV20-1|-|TRBJ1-2|-
CSARGIGSADGYTF
TGCAGTGCTAGAGGGATAGGGTCCGCGGATGGCTACACCTTC
>TRBV2|many|TRBJ1-6|-
CASKKGNSPLHF
TGTGCCAGCAAAAAAGGCAATTCACCCCTCCACTTT
>TRBV20-1|few|TRBJ1-1|-
CSARAGTYTEAFF
TGCAGTGCTAGAGCCGGGACATACACTGAAGCTTTCTTT
>TRBV6-1|many|TRBJ2-7|TRBD1
CASSMGRDRVHEQYF
TGTGCCAGCAGTATGGGCCGGGACAGGGTCCACGAGCAGTACTTC
>TRBV30|-|TRBJ1-4|-
CAWSVTADEKLFF
TGTGCCTGGAGTGTAACCGCTGATGAAAAACTGTTTTTT
>TRBV19|few|TRBJ2-7|TRBD2
CASKATSQLYEQYF
TGTGCCAGTAAAGCGACTAGCCAACTCTACGAGCAGTACTTC
>TRBV28|many|TRBJ2-5|-
CASRALPAETQYF
TGTGCCAGCAGGGCGTTGCCTGCGGAGACCCAGTACTTC
>TRBV20-1|many|TRBJ1-5|-
CSARGPGPQHF
TGCAGTGCTAGAGGCCCCGGTCCCCAGCATTTT
>TRBV28|many|TRBJ1-2|-
CASSFARDDYTF
TGTGCCAGCAGTTTCGCCAGGGACGATTACACCTTC
>TRBV4-1|few|TRBJ1-3|-
CASSQGKRYSGNTIYF
TGCGCCAGCAGCCAAGGAAAGCGATACTCTGGAAACACCATATATTTT
>TRBV3-1|many|TRBJ2-2|-
CASRRGENTGELFF
TGTGCCAGCAGGCGTGGAGAGAACACCGGGGAGCTGTTTTTT
>TRBV28|many|TRBJ2-7|TRBD1
CASKTGGASYEQYF
TGTGCCAGCAAGACAGGGGGCGCATCCTACGAGCAGTACTTC
>TRBV4-2|-|TRBJ2-1|-
CASSPTRGFGNEQFF
TGTGCCAGCAGCCCCACCCGAGGGTTTGGCAATGAGCAGTTCTTC
>TRBV30|few|TRBJ2-1|-
CAWSWNNEQFF
TGTGCCTGGAGTTGGAACAATGAGCAGTTCTTC
>TRBV5-1|-|TRBJ2-1|-
CASSSSFGYSYNEQFF
TGCGCCAGCAGCTCTAGTTTCGGGTACTCCTACAATGAGCAGTTCTTC
>TRBV7-2|many|TRBJ2-3|-
CASSLGGQGLTQYF
TGTGCCAGCAGCTTAGGGGGGCAGGGGCTTACGCAGTATTTT
>TRBV4-1|-|TRBJ1-4|-
CASSQGAGVEKLFF
TGCGCCAGCAGCCAGGGTGCTGGGGTAGAAAAACTGTTTTTT
>TRBV28|many|TRBJ2-7|TRBD2
CASSFLGLAESYEQYF
TGTGCCAGCAGTTTCTTGGGACTAGCGGAATCCTACGAGCAGTACTTC
>TRBV11-2|-|TRBJ2-3|TRBD2
CASSLRSGGFTDTQYF
TGTGCCAGCAGCTTACGTAGCGGGGGCTTCACAGATACGCAGTATTTT
>TRBV20-1|many|TRBJ2-3|TRBD2
CSALRAGELRDTQYF
TGCAGTGCCCTGAGGGCGGGGGAACTCAGAGATACGCAGTATTTT
>TRBV28|many|TRBJ1-5|-
CASRKGGGNQPQHF
TGTGCCAGCCGAAAAGGAGGGGGGAATCAGCCCCAGCATTTT
>TRBV18|-|TRBJ2-6|-
CASSPLPGTSPGANVLTF
TGTGCCAGCTCACCCCTCCCTGGGACCTCCCCCGGGGCCAACGTCCTGACTTTC
>TRBV6-1|-|TRBJ1-1|-
CASSTVRGLGAFF
TGTGCCAGCAGTACCGTCCGGGGCCTAGGGGCTTTCTTT
>TRBV4-1|-|TRBJ1-1|-
CASSQYSSRTEAFF
TGCGCCAGCAGCCAATATTCCTCCCGCACTGAAGCTTTCTTT
>TRBV6-1|once|TRBJ2-7|-
CASRPLGGEPTTQYF
TGTGCCAGCAGACCGCTCGGTGGAGAGCCAACTACGCAGTACTTC
>TRBV20-1|many|TRBJ2-5|TRBD2
CSARDFTREGGTQYF
TGCAGTGCTAGAGATTTCACTCGGGAGGGTGGGACCCAGTACTTC
>TRBV19|-|TRBJ1-2|TRBD1
CATGQGLNYGYTF
TGTGCCACCGGACAGGGCCTTAACTATGGCTACACCTTC
>TRBV18|many|TRBJ1-2|-
CASSPRGQDGYTF
TGTGCCAGCTCACCTCGGGGCCAAGATGGCTACACCTTC
>TRBV30|many|TRBJ1-3|-
CAWSVQELGNTIYF
TGTGCCTGGAGTGTACAGGAACTTGGAAACACCATATATTTT
>TRBV7-2|many|TRBJ2-1|TRBD1
CASSWSQGSHEQFF
TGTGCCAGCAGCTGGTCACAGGGGAGCCATGAGCAGTTCTTC
>TRBV28|many|TRBJ1-5|TRBD1
CASSNTGQEGEQPQHF
TGTGCCAGCAGCAACACGGGACAGGAGGGTGAACAGCCCCAGCATTTT
>TRBV2|-|TRBJ1-1|-
CASRGENTEAFF
TGTGCCAGCAGGGGGGAGAACACTGAAGCTTTCTTT
>TRBV3-1|many|TRBJ2-7|-
CASSLRQYEQYF
TGTGCCAGCAGCCTAAGACAATACGAGCAGTACTTC
>TRBV6-1|many|TRBJ2-7|-
CASTPPGRLGYEQYF
TGTGCCAGCACCCCCCCGGGCCGTTTGGGCTACGAGCAGTACTTC
>TRBV28|many|TRBJ1-1|TRBD1
CASSPTGTNTEAFF
TGTGCCAGCAGTCCGACAGGGACAAACACTGAAGCTTTCTTT
>TRBV3-1|many|TRBJ1-3|-
CASSLNRDGGNTIYF
TGTGCCAGCAGCCTCAACAGGGACGGTGGAAACACCATATATTTT
>TRBV7-2|many|TRBJ2-2|-
CASSLTPLANTGELFF
TGTGCCAGCAGCTTAACGCCCCTAGCGAACACCGGGGAGCTGTTTTTT
>TRBV27|-|TRBJ2-5|-
CASSLEGLGETQYF
TGTGCCAGCAGTTTAGAGGGTCTAGGAGAGACCCAGTACTTC
>TRBV20-1|few|TRBJ2-1|-
CSASLRRGDEQFF
TGCAGTGCTAGCCTCAGGAGGGGCGATGAGCAGTTCTTC
>TRBV18|-|TRBJ1-6|-
CASSPTGSNSPLHF
TGTGCCAGCTCACCAACGGGGAGCAATTCACCCCTCCACTTT
>TRBV10-3|few|TRBJ2-5|TRBD2
CAISRGEGGGYETQYF
TGTGCCATCAGTAGAGGGGAAGGCGGGGGATATGAGACCCAGTACTTC
>TRBV28|many|TRBJ2-7|TRBD1
CASSPLRGKNEQYF
TGTGCCAGCAGTCCTCTCAGGGGGAAGAACGAGCAGTACTTC
>TRBV20-1|many|TRBJ1-5|TRBD1
CSASPTGGGQPQHF
TGCAGTGCTAGTCCCACAGGGGGCGGTCAGCCCCAGCATTTT
>TRBV20-1|few|TRBJ2-2|-
CSARERGTGYWTGELFF
TGCAGTGCTAGAGAAAGGGGGACCGGCTATTGGACCGGGGAGCTGTTTTTT
>TRBV20-1|many|TRBJ2-7|-
CSAPRTYEQYF
TGCAGTGCTCCACGGACCTACGAGCAGTACTTC
>TRBV11-2|many|TRBJ1-6|-
CASSLDLAGFSPLHF
TGTGCCAGCAGCTTAGATCTAGCAGGGTTCTCACCCCTCCACTTT